These 15 T cell receptor beta chains were all obtained from the same sample, sequenced in a study of regulatory T cells in long-lasting Graves disease. As for time point: newly diagnosed GD, antithyroid drugs for less than 3 months. There was RNA extracted from PBMCs, and the TCR library was made from it. Assembly of TCR beta libraries relied on iRepertoire HTBI primers together with Arm-PCR of CDR3 regions. TCRdb re-called the multiplex PCR reads through MiXCR, storing one row per CDR3 protein. The sample holds 500,000 to 700,000 distinct CDR3 sequences, less than 20% seen once. The sample was also reused in another study, on T cells in Graves' hyperthyroidism and ophthalmopathy.

The sample was peripheral blood mononuclear cells (PBMCs), taken at new diagnosis, from a patient treated with antithyroid drugs. These receptor sequences come from a woman aged 25 to 39 with Graves disease.

This clonotype was seen a few times. V gene TRBV5-6 combines with J gene TRBJ1-6; 7 bases match TRBD1. The V gene end was trimmed by 4 bases and the J gene end by 8 bases; junction bases not matched to a gene: 6. The CDR3 has 14 amino acids. CDR1 is SGHDT and CDR2 is YYEEEE in the germline V gene. CDR3 protein: CASSRTGGYSPLHF. The CDR3 nucleotides read TGTGCCAGCAGCAGGACAGGCGGGTATTCACCCCTCCACTTT.

The V and J genes are TRBV18 and TRBJ2-7; the D is unclear. V lost 5 bases, J lost 2 bases, and 16 bases lay in between. The CDR3 covers 15 residues. Per germline, CDR1 KGHSH and CDR2 LQKENI. CDR3 in DNA: TGTGCCAGCTCAACCCTCCCCCCATCCGCCTACGAGCAGTACTTC. It specifies CASSTLPPSAYEQYF.

V usage is TRBV7-6 and J usage is TRBJ2-2; 8 nucleotides match TRBD2. The CDR3 length is 17 residues. Germline V gene data show CDR1 as SGHVS and CDR2 as FNYEAQ. Trimming removed 1 base from V and 3 bases from J; junction bases left unmatched: 7. CDR3 sequence: CASSLEGLAGHTGELFF. In DNA form, the CDR3 reads TGTGCCAGCAGCTTAGAGGGGTTAGCGGGGCACACCGGGGAGCTGTTTTTT.

As concerns this clonotype: At one boundary the junction diverges from the germline segment, which might be a read error. The V and J genes are TRBV6-2 or TRBV6-3 and TRBJ1-1; D remains unclear. The CDR3 extends over 14 amino acids. CDR1 and CDR2 from the germline V gene are MNHEY and SVGEGT. CDR3 region: CARSYLGPNTEAFF. CDR3 nucleotide sequence: TGTGCCAGGAGTTACCTCGGTCCTAACACTGAAGCTTTCTTT.

Concerning this clonotype: A much larger clonotype is one base distant, so this may be a read error. This chain links TRBV3-1 with TRBJ2-7; 7 nucleotides agree with TRBD1. The CDR3 length is 15 residues. Per the germline V gene, CDR1 is LGHDT and CDR2 is YNNKEL (reference sequence). V gave up 4 bases and J gave up 4 bases; unmatched junction bases: 10. The CDR3 DNA is TGTGCCAGCAGCCGAGGTGACAGGGCGGCGTACGAGCAGTACTTC. Translating gives CASSRGDRAAYEQYF.

This clonotype was seen repeatedly, ten times or more. Here the CDR3 reads CASSLGLADYNEQFF. The CDR3 DNA sequence: TGTGCCAGCAGCTTGGGACTAGCGGACTACAATGAGCAGTTCTTC. The chain recombines TRBV7-9 with TRBJ2-1, with TRBD2 matching over 11 bases. The CDR3 has 15 amino acids. Losses at the gene ends were 3 bases for V and 3 bases for J; bases not matched to a gene: 1. Germline lookup yields CDR1 SEHNR and CDR2 FQNEAQ (reference sequence). The variable domain in full, with the rest retrieved from reference TRBV7-9 and TRBJ2-1, is DTGVSQNPRHKITKRGQNVTFRCDPISEHNRLYWYRQTLGQGPEFLTYFQNEAQLEKSRLLSDRFSAERPKGSFSTLEIQRTEQGDSAMYLCASSLGLADYNEQFFGPGTRLTVL.

Ten or more counts support this clonotype. The chain uses TRBV10-1 and TRBJ2-1; D remains ambiguous. The CDR3 is 15 amino acids. V was clipped by 0 bases and J by 7 bases, with 13 bases between them. Germline V lookup: CDR1 WNHNN, CDR2 SYGVQD (reference sequence). The DNA for the CDR3 is TGCGCCAGCAGTGAGTCGAAGGGATCGGCTAATGAGCAGTTCTTC. Translating it yields CASSESKGSANEQFF.

This clonotype has ten or more counts. The J gene is TRBJ1-1, the V gene TRBV7-2; D uncertain. V dropped 1 base and J dropped 3 bases, with 6 bases sitting between them. Looked up from germline, CDR1 is SGHTA and CDR2 is FQGNSA. The CDR3 sequence is 13 residues long. The CDR3 loop reads CASSLDYYTEAFF. The CDR3 nucleotides read TGTGCCAGCAGCTTAGATTATTACACTGAAGCTTTCTTT.

In this sample, this clonotype turned up many times. The chain recombines TRBV7-2 with TRBJ1-2; 7 nucleotides agree with TRBD1. Germline loops: CDR1 SGHTA, CDR2 FQGNSA. This CDR3 contains 15 residues. After removal of 5 bases from V and 0 bases from J, the junction contained 6 bases not matched to a gene. The CDR3 DNA reads TGTGCCAGCAGCCCCGACAGGGTTACTAACTATGGCTACACCTTC. Translated, it gives CASSPDRVTNYGYTF.

The V call is TRBV28, the J call TRBJ2-5, with a possible D match to TRBD2 (5 bases). This CDR3 comprises 13 residues. CDR1 is MDHEN and CDR2 is SYDVKM in the germline V gene. The V gene lost 3 bases and the J gene lost 3 bases, with 8 bases spanning the gap. DNA for the CDR3: TGTGCCAGCAGTTTCTACGGGAAAGAGACCCAGTACTTC. Translation gives CASSFYGKETQYF.

This clonotype was picked up a small number of times. The rearrangement joins TRBV2 to TRBJ2-1; D is undetermined. This CDR3 has 11 amino acids. V lost 6 bases to trimming and J lost 12 bases, with 12 bases between them. Germline V gene lookup returns CDR1 SNHLY and CDR2 FYNNEI. The CDR3 sequence is CASSFASGQFF. The DNA for the CDR3 is TGTGCCAGCAGCTTCGCGTCGGGGCAGTTCTTC.

This clonotype was counted at least ten times. The genes are TRBV19 and TRBJ1-1; D gene ambiguous. Trimming took off 1 base at V and 1 base at J, with 7 bases between the two ends. From germline, CDR1 is LNHDA and CDR2 SQIVND (reference sequence). This CDR3 region has 14 residues. The CDR3 region has the DNA TGTGCCAGTAGTATAGCACCCGGGAACACTGAAGCTTTCTTT. It translates to CASSIAPGNTEAFF.

This clonotype has at least ten counts. The chain employs TRBV28 and TRBJ1-1; D not certain. CDR3 size: 17 residues. Trimming removed 7 bases from V and 4 bases from J, with 25 bases in between. The germline V gene encodes CDR1 MDHEN and CDR2 SYDVKM. CDR3 bases: TGTGCCAGCACCCCAGGTTCGACGTATTGGCCGGGCACTGAAGCTTTCTTT. This encodes CASTPGSTYWPGTEAFF.

This clonotype was seen repeatedly, ten times or more. This chain joins TRBV7-9 and TRBJ2-7; D perhaps matches TRBD2 (5 bases). The germline gives CDR1 SEHNR, CDR2 FQNEAQ (reference sequence). The CDR3 has 12 residues. V lost 4 bases to trimming and J lost 4 bases, with 8 bases between them. In DNA, the CDR3 is TGTGCCAGCAGCTACGGGGTATACGAGCAGTACTTC. Its translation: CASSYGVYEQYF.

The sample holds a few counts of this clonotype. This sequence joins TRBV6-2 or TRBV6-3 and TRBJ1-5; tentatively, D is TRBD1 (5 bases). The CDR3 spans 17 residues. Germline lookup yields CDR1 MNHEY and CDR2 SVGEGT. V shed 4 bases and J shed 2 bases, with 18 bases lying between them. Written as DNA, the CDR3 is TGTGCCAGCAGTTGGCGGGCCAGGGTGAGAGGCAATCAGCCCCAGCATTTT. This sequence encodes CASSWRARVRGNQPQHF.